This record covers a single T cell receptor beta chain. This sample stems from a study of shared clonotypes between healthy human individuals. CDR3 length: 15 residues. V lost 4 bases and J lost 4, with 16 bases in between. The germline V gene has CDR1 MGHRA and CDR2 YSYEKL. Sequencing used immunoSEQ multiplex PCR; TCRdb keeps in-frame clones, though not all of them. Among 700,000 or so clones listed, 60% to 80% were seen once. Specimen: memory CD4+ T cells sorted from blood. Subset reported: CD45RA-negative fraction. The receptor comes from a woman under 40 in good health. This chain connects TRBV4-1 to TRBJ2-5, with D unresolved. DNA for the CDR3: TGCGCCAGCAGCCCCTCCGAGGCGAGTGGAGAGACCCAGTACTTC. Translated, it gives CASSPSEASGETQYF.